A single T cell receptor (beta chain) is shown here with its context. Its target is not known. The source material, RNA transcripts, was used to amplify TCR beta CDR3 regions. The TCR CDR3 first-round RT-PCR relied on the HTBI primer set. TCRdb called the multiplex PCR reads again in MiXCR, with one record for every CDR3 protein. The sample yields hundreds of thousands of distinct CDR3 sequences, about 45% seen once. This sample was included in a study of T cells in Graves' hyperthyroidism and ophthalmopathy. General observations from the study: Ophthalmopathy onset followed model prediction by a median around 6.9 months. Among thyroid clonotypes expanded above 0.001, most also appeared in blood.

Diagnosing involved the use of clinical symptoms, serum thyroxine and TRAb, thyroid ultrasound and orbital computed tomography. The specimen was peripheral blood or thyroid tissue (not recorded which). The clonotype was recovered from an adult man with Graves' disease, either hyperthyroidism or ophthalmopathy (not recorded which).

CDR3 bases: TGCAGTACTAAAGACGTGGGACAGGGGCGCGACGAGCAGTACTTC. Translating gives CSTKDVGQGRDEQYF. The chain is built from TRBV20-1 and TRBJ2-7; TRBD1 matches at 10 bases. CDR1 and CDR2 from the germline V gene are DFQATT and SNEGSKA (reference sequence). The CDR3 has 15 residues. J lost 5 bases, V lost 8 bases, and 15 bases had no gene match.